The source of this TCR beta chain is a study of early T cells in non-severe SARS-CoV-2 infection. Study information: Sequenced material consisted of bulk RNA (from unsorted whole blood), and chains were unpaired.

TCRdb processed the 5' RACE reads anew with MiXCR; each CDR3 protein has one entry. The data show approximately 75,000 distinct CDR3 sequences, 3.5% to 6% seen once. Germline V gene data show CDR1 as SGHAT and CDR2 as FQNNGV. This CDR3 is 13 amino acids long. V was trimmed by 5 bases and J by 4 bases, leaving 11 bases between them. The chain couples TRBV11-2 to TRBJ1-1, with D uncertain. The TCR comes from an adult who was a healthcare worker with PCR-confirmed SARS-CoV-2 infection or an uninfected control (not recorded which). The donor label of this sample is uncertain. Sequencing was performed on whole blood, taken at baseline. In DNA, the CDR3 is TGTGCCAGCAGCACGAGGGCGGGCACTGAAGCTTTCTTT. It yields the protein CASSTRAGTEAFF.